This TCR beta chain comes out of a study of T cells in Graves' hyperthyroidism and ophthalmopathy. Using RNA transcripts as the source, TCR beta CDR3 regions were amplified. Researchers ran a first-round RT-PCR on the TCR CDR3 using the HTBI primer set. From the multiplex PCR reads, TCRdb called clonotypes with MiXCR, one entry per CDR3 protein. The profile shows approximately 740,000 distinct CDR3 sequences, 12% to 15% of them singletons. CDR1 and CDR2 (germline): SGHVS, FQNEAQ. Trimming removed 5 bases from V and 6 bases from J, with 18 bases in between. This CDR3 region has 15 residues. Sequenced sample: blood. The origin of this receptor is a young woman with Graves' hyperthyroidism. The chain recombines TRBV7-8 with TRBJ2-3; perhaps TRBD1 as D (6 bases). CDR3 in DNA: TGTGCCAGCAGCAAGGTCAGGAGACAGGCCGATACGCAGTATTTT. It encodes CASSKVRRQADTQYF.